This T cell receptor (beta chain) was obtained from a study of neurological immune-mediated disorders. In its sample, this clonotype was seen many times. As yet, its antigen is unknown. It was blood bank volunteers in Maryland, USA who made up the healthy controls. Unsorted libraries were prepared from 2 million PBMCs that had been stored at -80 C. TCRdb itself ran the 5' RACE reads through MiXCR, one entry per CDR3 protein. The sample holds 50,000 or so distinct CDR3 sequences; 20% to 30% are singletons and the top ten take around 23%. Study conclusions and caveats: Patients with HTLV-1-associated myelopathy showed the most TCR clonal expansion. Those with multiple sclerosis showed the least, falling below healthy controls.

Sequenced: PBMCs. The clonotype originates from a woman in her 70s in good health.

CDR3 amino acids: CASSPPLTTDTQYF. CDR3 DNA sequence: TGCGCCAGCAGCCCCCCCCTAACGACAGATACGCAGTATTTT. The genes are TRBV5-1 and TRBJ2-3; D unclear. Germline values: CDR1 SGHRS, CDR2 YFSETQ. Trimming cost V 4 bases and J 3 bases, with 12 bases left between them. This CDR3 contains 14 residues.